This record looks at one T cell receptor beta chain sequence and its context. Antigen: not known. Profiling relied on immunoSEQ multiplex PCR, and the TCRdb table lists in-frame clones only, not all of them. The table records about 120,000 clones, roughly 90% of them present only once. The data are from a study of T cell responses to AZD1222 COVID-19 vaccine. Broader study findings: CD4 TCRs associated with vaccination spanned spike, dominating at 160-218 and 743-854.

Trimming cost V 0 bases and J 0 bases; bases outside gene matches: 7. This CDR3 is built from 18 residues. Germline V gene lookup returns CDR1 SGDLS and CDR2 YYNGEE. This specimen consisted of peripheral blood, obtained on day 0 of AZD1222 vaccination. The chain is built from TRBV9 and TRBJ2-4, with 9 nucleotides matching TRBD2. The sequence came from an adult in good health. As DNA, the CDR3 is TGTGCCAGCAGCGTAGGCGGGGGGGCGCAGCTAGCCAAAAACATTCAGTACTTC. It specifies CASSVGGGAQLAKNIQYF.